The rows below give T cell receptor beta chains drawn from one sample of a study of blood T cell repertoires in COVID-19. Profiled with immunoSEQ multiplex PCR; TCRdb holds only in-frame clones, not every one. The profile covers fewer than 250,000 clones, with around nine tenths appearing a single time and around 3.7% taken by the ten largest. The sequencing sample was made of PBMCs or T cells enriched from blood (not recorded which). Receptor source: a woman aged 25 to 39 who had been exposed to COVID-19. CDR3s include the opening cysteine and the closing phenylalanine or tryptophan. A D gene is named only where the DNA matches it firmly. Clone sizes are given selectively: once, few, many, or a class where the clone is expanded.

cdr3_nt | cdr3_aa | cdr3_length | v_call | clone_size | j_call | d_call
TGTGCCAGCAGGATGGGACAGGGCGCCGGGGAGCTGTTTTTT | CASRMGQGAGELFF | 14 | TRBV3-1/TRBV3-2 | - | TRBJ2-2 | TRBD1
TGTGCCAGCAGCTTATTGGGCCAGCCCCAGCATTTT | CASSLLGQPQHF | 12 | TRBV7-9 | - | TRBJ1-5 | -
TGTGCCAGCAGTGTTGGGACAGGGGGTTTTTTGAGGACTAGCGACCTCTACGAGCAGTACTTC | CASSVGTGGFLRTSDLYEQYF | 21 | TRBV2 | - | TRBJ2-7 | TRBD1
TGTGCCAGCAGCCAAGTGGGACAGGGAAGTACGAACTATGGCTACACCTTC | CASSQVGQGSTNYGYTF | 17 | TRBV4-2 | few | TRBJ1-2 | TRBD1
TGTGCCAGTAGTAGAGGATTAAGAACAGGGGGAAGCGAGCAGTACTTC | CASSRGLRTGGSEQYF | 16 | TRBV19 | - | TRBJ2-7 | TRBD1
TGTGCCAGCACCGACAGGCAGGGGACTGAAGCTTTCTTT | CASTDRQGTEAFF | 13 | TRBV27 | - | TRBJ1-1 | -
TGTGCCAGCCCGGGACAGGGAGTCAATTCACCCCTCCACTTT | CASPGQGVNSPLHF | 14 | TRBV27 | - | TRBJ1-6 | TRBD1
TGTGCCAGCAGCAAAGGGCTGCTGACAGGGGTCCATAATCAGCCCCAGCATTTT | CASSKGLLTGVHNQPQHF | 18 | TRBV21-1 | - | TRBJ1-5 | -
TGTGCCAGCAGTTTGGGAACCGGGACACCGGAAGTGAACGAGCAGTACTTC | CASSLGTGTPEVNEQYF | 17 | TRBV5-6 | - | TRBJ2-7 | -
TGCGCCAGCAGTGAGTCGGTGGAGCGGGGTACGCAGTATTTT | CASSESVERGTQYF | 14 | TRBV10-2 | - | TRBJ2-3 | TRBD2
TGTGCCAGCAGCGTAGGACTAGCGGGAGAAGTCTACGAGCAGTACTTC | CASSVGLAGEVYEQYF | 16 | TRBV9 | - | TRBJ2-7 | TRBD2
TGTGCCAGCAGTGCCCCCCCAGGGGATACGCAGTATTTT | CASSAPPGDTQYF | 13 | TRBV12-3/TRBV12-4 | - | TRBJ2-3 | -
TGTGCCAGCAGCTTAGCGTTTCAGGGGGGTCTGAACACTGAAGCTTTCTTT | CASSLAFQGGLNTEAFF | 17 | TRBV7-9 | - | TRBJ1-1 | TRBD1
TGTGCCAGCAGTGAAGCGTACCCCCCCCAGGGCTACACCTTC | CASSEAYPPQGYTF | 14 | TRBV6-1 | - | TRBJ1-2 | -
TGTGCCAGCCGGCTAGAGACGATCCAGTACTTC | CASRLETIQYF | 11 | TRBV6-6 | - | TRBJ2-5 | -
TGTGCCAGCAGCTTAGGGGGAGGCAATGAGCAGTTCTTC | CASSLGGGNEQFF | 13 | TRBV7-9 | - | TRBJ2-1 | -
TGCGCCAGCAGCTTGTTCACGAGCGGGGGCTCCTACAATGAGCAGTTCTTC | CASSLFTSGGSYNEQFF | 17 | TRBV5-1 | - | TRBJ2-1 | TRBD2
TGTGCCAGTAGTATAAGGACTAGCGGGAGGGCCGGGGAGCTGTTTTTT | CASSIRTSGRAGELFF | 16 | TRBV19 | - | TRBJ2-2 | TRBD2
TGTGCCAGCAGTGAAGTAACCTACTCCTACGAGCAGTACTTC | CASSEVTYSYEQYF | 14 | TRBV6-1 | - | TRBJ2-7 | -
TGTGCCAGCAGTACGCAGGGGTACTATGGCTACACCTTC | CASSTQGYYGYTF | 13 | TRBV12-3/TRBV12-4 | - | TRBJ1-2 | -
TGTGCCGGAAGCTCGCAGGTTTTGGCTGAAGCTTTCTTT | CAGSSQVLAEAFF | 13 | TRBV6-5 | few | TRBJ1-1 | -
TGTGCCATCAACGACAGGGGGAGGACTGAAGCTTTCTTT | CAINDRGRTEAFF | 13 | TRBV10-3 | - | TRBJ1-1 | TRBD1
TGTGCCAGCCAGACTCGGTCTGGGGCCAACGTCCTGACTTTC | CASQTRSGANVLTF | 14 | TRBV6-5 | - | TRBJ2-6 | -
TGTGCCAGTAGTGTCCCGGGACAGCAGAACACTGAAGCTTTCTTT | CASSVPGQQNTEAFF | 15 | TRBV19 | few | TRBJ1-1 | TRBD1
TGTGCCAGCAGCCGCGGGTCTAGCACAGATACGCAGTATTTT | CASSRGSSTDTQYF | 14 | TRBV11-3 | - | TRBJ2-3 | -